The rows below give T cell receptor beta chains drawn from one sample of a study of CD8+ T cells in alopecia areata. Here immunoSEQ multiplex PCR was the method, and the copy in TCRdb shows in-frame clones only, minus some. The sample lists about 200,000 clones; about 56% were seen once. The sequenced sample was CD8+ T cells sorted from blood. The receptors stem from a human donor in good health. The CDR3 runs from the conserved cysteine through the conserved F or W. D genes are given only for firm matches. Only some rows state a clone size, as once, few, many or a class for expanded clones.

j_call v_call clone_size d_call cdr3_aa cdr3_nt
TRBJ2-7 TRBV27 . . CASSLGLIYEQYF TGTGCCAGCAGTTTAGGACTAATCTACGAGCAGTACTTC
TRBJ1-5 TRBV6-5 few . CASSYSINQPQHF TGTGCCAGCAGTTACTCGATCAATCAGCCCCAGCATTTT
TRBJ2-1 TRBV7-8 few TRBD1 CASSADRGYNEQFF TGTGCCAGCAGCGCGGACAGGGGTTACAATGAGCAGTTCTTC
TRBJ2-7 TRBV27 few TRBD2 CASGIAGGAYEQYF TGTGCCAGCGGAATAGCGGGGGGCGCTTACGAGCAGTACTTC
TRBJ1-2 TRBV7-9 few TRBD1 CASSYSRDRGTSNYGYTF TGTGCCAGCAGCTATTCCCGGGACAGGGGGACCTCTAACTATGGCTACACCTTC
TRBJ1-1 TRBV13 . . CASSLEGPNTEAFF TGTGCCAGCAGCTTAGAGGGTCCGAACACTGAAGCTTTCTTT
TRBJ2-5 TRBV29-1 few . CSVESPRRPETQYF TGCAGCGTTGAATCCCCCCGGAGGCCAGAGACCCAGTACTTC
TRBJ2-7 TRBV27 . . CASSLSVEGGEQYF TGTGCCAGCAGTTTATCGGTGGAGGGTGGCGAGCAGTACTTC
TRBJ2-2 TRBV7-9 . . CATSPANTGELFF TGTGCCACCAGCCCAGCGAACACCGGGGAGCTGTTTTTT
TRBJ1-1 TRBV25-1 . . CAGGRGTETFF TGTGCCGGGGGGAGGGGCACTGAAACTTTCTTT